This TCR beta chain was recorded in a study of CD8 T cells in Susac syndrome. RNA, at about 0.5 to 1 ug, was reverse transcribed with random hexamers. TCRdb used MiXCR to reprocess the immunoSEQ multiplex PCR reads, holding one entry per CDR3 protein. The top ten clones hold 0.11% to 0.15% of a sample with over 100,000 distinct CDR3 sequences, around 90% of them seen once. The germline V gene has CDR1 MNHEY and CDR2 SVGAGI. J was trimmed by 7 bases and V by 6 bases; bases with no gene match: 5. This CDR3 has 14 residues. The chain joins TRBV6-5 to TRBJ1-5, with 11 bases aligning to TRBD1. The sequence was obtained from a human donor in good health. Sequences were obtained from CD4+ T cells from PBMCs. DNA of the CDR3: TGTGCCAGCAGCCGGACAGGGGGCTGGCAGCCCCAGCATTTT. Translating gives CASSRTGGWQPQHF.